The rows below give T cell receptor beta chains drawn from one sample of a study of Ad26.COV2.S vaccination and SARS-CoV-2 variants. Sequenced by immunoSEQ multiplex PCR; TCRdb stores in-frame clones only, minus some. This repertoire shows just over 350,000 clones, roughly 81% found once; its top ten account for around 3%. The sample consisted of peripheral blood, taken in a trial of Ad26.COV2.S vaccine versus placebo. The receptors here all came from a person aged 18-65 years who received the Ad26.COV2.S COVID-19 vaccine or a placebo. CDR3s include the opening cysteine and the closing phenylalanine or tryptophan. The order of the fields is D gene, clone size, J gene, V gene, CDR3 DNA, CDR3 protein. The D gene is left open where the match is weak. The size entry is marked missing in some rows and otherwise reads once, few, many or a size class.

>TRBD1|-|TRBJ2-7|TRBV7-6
TGTGCCAGCAGCTTATCAGGGGGCGCAGGGGGGTACGAGCAGTACTTC
CASSLSGGAGGYEQYF
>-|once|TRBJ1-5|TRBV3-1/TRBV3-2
TGTGCCAGCAGCCAAATGCCGGATCAGCCCCAGCATTTT
CASSQMPDQPQHF
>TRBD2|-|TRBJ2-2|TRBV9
TGTGCCAGCAGCGCGGGGACTAGCGGGATGAACACCGGGGAGCTGTTTTTT
CASSAGTSGMNTGELFF
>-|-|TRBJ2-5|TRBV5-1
TGCGCCAGCAGCTGGGAGGTTCGGGAGACCCAGTACTTC
CASSWEVRETQYF
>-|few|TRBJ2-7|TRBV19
TGTGCCAGTAGTATAGGGGAAGGGGCGTACGAGCAGTACTTC
CASSIGEGAYEQYF
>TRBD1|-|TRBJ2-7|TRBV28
TGTGCCAGCAGTCCTAGCCCCAGGGGGCCCTACGAGCAGTACTTC
CASSPSPRGPYEQYF
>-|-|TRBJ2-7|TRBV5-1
TGCGCCAGCAGCTTGGCTAGGGGGGGACCCTCCCACGAGCAGTACTTC
CASSLARGGPSHEQYF
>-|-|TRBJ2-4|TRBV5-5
TGTGCCAGCAGTCATCAGGGTGGAAGCATTCAGTACTTC
CASSHQGGSIQYF
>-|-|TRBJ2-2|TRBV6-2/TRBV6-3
TGTGCCAGCAGTTATTTTTCCTGGTGGGAGTCCTCCACCGGGGAGCTGTTTTTT
CASSYFSWWESSTGELFF
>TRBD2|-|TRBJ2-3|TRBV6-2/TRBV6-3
TGTGCCAGCAGTCGCGGGAGGCCAGATACGCAGTATTTT
CASSRGRPDTQYF
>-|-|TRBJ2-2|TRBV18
TGTGCCAGCTCACCAGCGAGCCGGAACACCGGGGAGCTGTTTTTT
CASSPASRNTGELFF
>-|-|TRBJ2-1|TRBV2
TGTGCCAGCAGTGAAGCGCCGGTAGGGTCTGAGCAGTTCTTC
CASSEAPVGSEQFF
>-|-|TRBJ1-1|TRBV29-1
TGCAGCGTGTTTCCGGGACTTAGGGCTTTCTTT
CSVFPGLRAFF
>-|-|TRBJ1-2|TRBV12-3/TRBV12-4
TGTGCCAGCAGCGGGACCGAGTATGGCTACACCTTC
CASSGTEYGYTF
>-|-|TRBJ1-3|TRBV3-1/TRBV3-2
TGTGCCAGCAGCCAAGACGGAACAGGGGGAAACACCATATATTTT
CASSQDGTGGNTIYF
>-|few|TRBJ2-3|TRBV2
TGTGCCAGCAGTGAACACCCACAGTCAGATACGCAGTATTTT
CASSEHPQSDTQYF
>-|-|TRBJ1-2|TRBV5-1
TGCGCCAGCAGCCAGGACAGCCGATCCATCTATGGCTACACCTTC
CASSQDSRSIYGYTF
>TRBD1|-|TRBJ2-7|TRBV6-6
TGTGCCAGCAGCACCGACAGGGGTCGCGGTTACGAGCAGTACTTC
CASSTDRGRGYEQYF
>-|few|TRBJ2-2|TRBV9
TGTGCCAGCAGCGTTTTGGACACCCGCCCCGGGGAGCTGTTTTTT
CASSVLDTRPGELFF
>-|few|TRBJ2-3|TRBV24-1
TGTGCCACCAGTGACCTCAGGGACACAGATACGCAGTATTTT
CATSDLRDTDTQYF
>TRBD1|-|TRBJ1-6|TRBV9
TGTGCCAGCAGCCCCGGGACAGGGTGGGGGAATTCACCCCTCCACTTT
CASSPGTGWGNSPLHF
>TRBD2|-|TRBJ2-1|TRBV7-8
TGTGCCAGCAGCTTACCCCCCCTAGCGGGAGTTGAGCAGTTCTTC
CASSLPPLAGVEQFF
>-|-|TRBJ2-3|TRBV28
TGTGCCAGCAGTTTAGGGCAGGGTCTAAGGACAGATACGCAGTATTTT
CASSLGQGLRTDTQYF
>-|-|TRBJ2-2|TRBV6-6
TGTGCCAGCAGTTACCACAGGGCAACCGGGGAGCTGTTTTTT
CASSYHRATGELFF
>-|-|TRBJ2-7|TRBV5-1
TGCGCCAGCAGCTTGGAGAGCGGTGCGGGAGAGCAGTACTTC
CASSLESGAGEQYF
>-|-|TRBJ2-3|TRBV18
TGTGCCAGCTCACCTACAGGGTTTTCGGACACAGATACGCAGTATTTT
CASSPTGFSDTDTQYF
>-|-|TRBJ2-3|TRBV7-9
TGTGCCAGCAGCCCCTACGCCGGGGTTAGCACAGATACGCAGTATTTT
CASSPYAGVSTDTQYF
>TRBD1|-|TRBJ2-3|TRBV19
TGTGCCAGTACCCTAGGGGGCAGAAGTACGGATACGCAGTATTTT
CASTLGGRSTDTQYF
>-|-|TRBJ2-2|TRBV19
TGTGCCAGTAGTATAGACCTCACCGGGGAGCTGTTTTTT
CASSIDLTGELFF
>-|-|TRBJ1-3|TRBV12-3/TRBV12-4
TGTGCCAGCAGTTTACTAGGGGGGGACACCATATATTTT
CASSLLGGDTIYF
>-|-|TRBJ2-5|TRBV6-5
TGTGCCAGCAGTTTTTCAGGTCAAGAGACCCAGTACTTC
CASSFSGQETQYF
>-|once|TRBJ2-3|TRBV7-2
TGTGCCAGCAGCTTAGCGGGGGTCACAGATACGCAGTATTTT
CASSLAGVTDTQYF
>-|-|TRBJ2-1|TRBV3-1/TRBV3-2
TGTGCCAGCAGCCAAGATCGCGGCCACTCCTACAATGAGCAGTTCTTC
CASSQDRGHSYNEQFF
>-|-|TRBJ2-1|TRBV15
TGTGCCACCAGCGGAGGATGTCTCTTC
CATSGGCLF
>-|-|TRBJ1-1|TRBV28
TGTGCCAGCAGTTTCTTCCTCAGTGGGGACACTGAAGCTTTCTTT
CASSFFLSGDTEAFF
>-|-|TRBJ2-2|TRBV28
TGTGCCAGCACCGCCCCAGGGATCACCGGGGAGCTGTTTTTT
CASTAPGITGELFF
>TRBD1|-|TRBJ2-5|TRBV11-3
TGTGCCAGCAGCCAATCCGTATCCTACTCCGGGACAGGGGAAGAGACCCAGTACTTC
CASSQSVSYSGTGEETQYF